This T cell receptor beta chain emerged from a study of human T cells and chemical hapten exposure. MiXCR, run by TCRdb on the RACE reads, gives a single entry per CDR3 protein. The data hold some 53,000 distinct CDR3 sequences, with 11% observed a single time. The table lists this clonotype with a few counts. The sample's time point: patch test 1, 2 weeks after DPC sensitization. Treatment given: therapeutic diphenylcyclopropenone sensitization with weekly scalp DPC. Total RNA was isolated from whole blood that had not been fractionated. The CDR3 runs 15 residues. Trimming took 3 bases from V and 7 from J; bases not matched to a gene: 7. Germline CDR1 reads KGHSH; CDR2 reads LQKENI.

The sequence was collected from a woman aged 40 to 50 with alopecia areata. Some clones in this sample may be carry-over from other donors' samples. The sample in question was whole blood, obtained in connection with sensitization to the hapten diphenylcyclopropenone (DPC). This rearrangement joins TRBV18 to TRBJ2-1; 9 nucleotides align to TRBD1. The CDR3 sequence: CASSPRRDRENEQFF. The CDR3 DNA is TGTGCCAGCTCACCCCGACGGGACAGGGAGAATGAGCAGTTCTTC.